This T cell receptor (beta chain) was sequenced during a study of blood T cell dynamics during melanoma immunotherapy. Whole-study results and caveats: At W3, later disease-control patients showed bifurcated PBMC repertoire changes, unlike progressors. The study could not tell melanoma-specific clones from general immune activation.

Time point of the sample: pre-treatment baseline. At 12 weeks after first infusion, RECIST 1.1 defined response for most patients. Patients had no prior systemic cancer treatment, immunosuppressants or other active cancers. Measured with immunoSEQ multiplex PCR; TCRdb has only the in-frame clones, and not every one. The table records more than 15,000 clones, approximately 80% of them present only once. J was trimmed by 3 bases and V by 7 bases; bases with no gene match: 12. Germline V lookup: CDR1 MNHEY, CDR2 SMNVEV (reference sequence). The CDR3 totals 16 residues. As to this clone: The antigen remains unidentified.

The chain has TRBV27 and TRBJ1-1; 9 positions agree with TRBD1. The sequence derives from a human donor with melanoma. The source material was blood, sampled from a patient treated with checkpoint blockade. The CDR3 spells CASNRGLLGGDTEAFF. The CDR3 DNA is TGTGCCAGCAACAGGGGGCTCCTCGGTGGGGACACTGAAGCTTTCTTT.